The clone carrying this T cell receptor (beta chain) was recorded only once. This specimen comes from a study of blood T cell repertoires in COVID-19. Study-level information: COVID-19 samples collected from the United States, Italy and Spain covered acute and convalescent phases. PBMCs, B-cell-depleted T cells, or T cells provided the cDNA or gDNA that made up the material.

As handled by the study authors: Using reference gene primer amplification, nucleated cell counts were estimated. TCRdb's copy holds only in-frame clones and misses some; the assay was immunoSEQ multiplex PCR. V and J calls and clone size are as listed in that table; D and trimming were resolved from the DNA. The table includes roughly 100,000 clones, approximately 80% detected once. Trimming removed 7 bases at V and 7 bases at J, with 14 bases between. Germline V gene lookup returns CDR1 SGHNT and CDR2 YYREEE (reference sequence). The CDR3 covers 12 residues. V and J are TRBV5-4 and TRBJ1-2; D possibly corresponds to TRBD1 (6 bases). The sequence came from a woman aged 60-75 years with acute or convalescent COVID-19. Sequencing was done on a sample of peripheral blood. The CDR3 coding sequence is TGTGCCAGCTATTCCAGGGGCAGTGGCTACACCTTC. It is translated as CASYSRGSGYTF.